This TCR beta chain is from a study of PD-1 blockade in classical Hodgkin lymphoma. The protocol was immunoSEQ multiplex PCR, while the TCRdb copy is restricted to in-frame clones and leaves out a portion. Of 15,000 to 20,000 clones in the sample, over 70% are singletons; the top ten hold 3.5% to 5%. This CDR3 region has 16 residues. Germline lookup yields CDR1 SGHNT and CDR2 YYREEE (reference sequence). V gave up 0 bases and J gave up 4 bases; unmatched junction bases: 4. Relapse after autologous stem cell transplantation occurred in every patient, and brentuximab vedotin exposure varied. The source of this sequence is a human donor with classical Hodgkin lymphoma. The sequencing used peripheral blood mononuclear cells (PBMCs), collected at baseline. V and J are TRBV5-4 and TRBJ2-3; 11 nucleotides match TRBD2. The CDR3 spells CASSLGLAGGADTQYF. CDR3 bases: TGTGCCAGCAGCTTGGGGCTAGCGGGAGGAGCAGATACGCAGTATTTT.